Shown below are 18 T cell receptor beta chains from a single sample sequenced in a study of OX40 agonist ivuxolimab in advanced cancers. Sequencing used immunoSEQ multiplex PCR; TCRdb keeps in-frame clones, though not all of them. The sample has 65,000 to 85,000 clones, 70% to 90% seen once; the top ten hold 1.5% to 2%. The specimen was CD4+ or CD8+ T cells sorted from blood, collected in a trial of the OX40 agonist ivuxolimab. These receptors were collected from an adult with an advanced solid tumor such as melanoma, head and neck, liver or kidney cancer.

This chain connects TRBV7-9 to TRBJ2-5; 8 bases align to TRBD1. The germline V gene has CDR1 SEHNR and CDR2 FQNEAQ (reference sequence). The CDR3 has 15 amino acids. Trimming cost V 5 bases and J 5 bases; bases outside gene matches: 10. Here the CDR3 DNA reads TGTGCCAGCAGCATAGGACAGGGTCTGGGGGAGACCCAGTACTTC. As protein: CASSIGQGLGETQYF.

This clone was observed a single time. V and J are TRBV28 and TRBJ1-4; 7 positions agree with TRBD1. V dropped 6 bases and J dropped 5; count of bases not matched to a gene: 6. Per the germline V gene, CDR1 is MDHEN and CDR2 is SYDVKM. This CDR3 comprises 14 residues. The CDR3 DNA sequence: TGTGCCAGCAGAACGACAGGGACAAATGAAAAACTGTTTTTT. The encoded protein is CASRTTGTNEKLFF. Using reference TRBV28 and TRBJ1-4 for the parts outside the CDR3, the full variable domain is DVKVTQSSRYLVKRTGEKVFLECVQDMDHENMFWYRQDPGLGLRLIYFSYDVKMKEKGDIPEGYSVSREKKERFSLILESASTNQTSMYLCASRTTGTNEKLFFGSGTQLSVL.

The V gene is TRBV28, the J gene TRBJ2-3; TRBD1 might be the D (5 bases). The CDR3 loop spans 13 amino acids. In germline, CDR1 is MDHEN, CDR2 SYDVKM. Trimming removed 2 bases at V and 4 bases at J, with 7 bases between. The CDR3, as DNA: TGTGCCAGCAGTTTACCAGGGTCAGATACGCAGTATTTT. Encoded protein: CASSLPGSDTQYF.

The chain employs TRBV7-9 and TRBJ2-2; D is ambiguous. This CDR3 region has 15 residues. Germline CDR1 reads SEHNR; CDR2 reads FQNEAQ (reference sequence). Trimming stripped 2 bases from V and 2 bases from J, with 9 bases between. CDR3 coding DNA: TGTGCCAGCAGCTTAAGGGCAGGTAACACCGGGGAGCTGTTTTTT. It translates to CASSLRAGNTGELFF.

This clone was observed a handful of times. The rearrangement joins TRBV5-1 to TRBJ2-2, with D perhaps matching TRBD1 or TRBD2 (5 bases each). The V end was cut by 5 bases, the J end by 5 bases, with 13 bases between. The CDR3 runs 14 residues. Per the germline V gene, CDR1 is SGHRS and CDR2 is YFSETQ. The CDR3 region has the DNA TGCGCCAGCAGGCCCGCAGGGAGTACCGGGGAGCTGTTTTTT. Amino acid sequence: CASRPAGSTGELFF.

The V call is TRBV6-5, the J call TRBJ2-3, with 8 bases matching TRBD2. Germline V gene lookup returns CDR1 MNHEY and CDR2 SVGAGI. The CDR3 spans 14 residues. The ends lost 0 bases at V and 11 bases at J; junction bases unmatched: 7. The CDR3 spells CASSYSSPLAGQYF. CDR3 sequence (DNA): TGTGCCAGCAGTTACTCCTCCCCCCTAGCGGGGCAGTATTTT.

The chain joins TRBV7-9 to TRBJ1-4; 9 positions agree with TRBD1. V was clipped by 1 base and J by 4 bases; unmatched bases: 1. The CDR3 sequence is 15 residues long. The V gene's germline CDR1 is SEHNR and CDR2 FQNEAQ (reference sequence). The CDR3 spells CASSLGTGDNEKLFF. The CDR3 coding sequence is TGTGCCAGCAGCTTAGGGACAGGGGATAATGAAAAACTGTTTTTT.

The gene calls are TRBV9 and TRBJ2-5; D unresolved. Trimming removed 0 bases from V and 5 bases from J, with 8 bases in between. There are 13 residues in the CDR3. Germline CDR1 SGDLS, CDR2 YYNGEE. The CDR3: CASSVARSETQYF. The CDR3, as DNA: TGTGCCAGCAGCGTAGCTAGGTCGGAGACCCAGTACTTC.

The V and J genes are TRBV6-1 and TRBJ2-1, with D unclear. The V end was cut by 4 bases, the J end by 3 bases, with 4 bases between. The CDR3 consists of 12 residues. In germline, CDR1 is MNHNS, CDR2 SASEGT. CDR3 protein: CASSGGYNEQFF. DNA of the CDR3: TGTGCCAGCAGTGGGGGCTACAATGAGCAGTTCTTC.

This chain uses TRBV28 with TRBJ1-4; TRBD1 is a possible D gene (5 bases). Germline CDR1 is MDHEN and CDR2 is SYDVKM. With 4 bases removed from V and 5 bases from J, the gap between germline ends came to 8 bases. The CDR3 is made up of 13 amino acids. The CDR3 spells CASSWGGNEKLFF. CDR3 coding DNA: TGTGCCAGCAGTTGGGGGGGGAATGAAAAACTGTTTTTT. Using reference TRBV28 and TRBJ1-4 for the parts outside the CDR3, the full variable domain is DVKVTQSSRYLVKRTGEKVFLECVQDMDHENMFWYRQDPGLGLRLIYFSYDVKMKEKGDIPEGYSVSREKKERFSLILESASTNQTSMYLCASSWGGNEKLFFGSGTQLSVL.

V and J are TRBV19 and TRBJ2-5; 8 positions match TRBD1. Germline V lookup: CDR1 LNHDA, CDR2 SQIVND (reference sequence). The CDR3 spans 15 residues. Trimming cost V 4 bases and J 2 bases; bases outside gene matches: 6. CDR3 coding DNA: TGTGCCAGTAGTACAGGGGGCTGGGGTCAAGAGACCCAGTACTTC. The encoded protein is CASSTGGWGQETQYF.

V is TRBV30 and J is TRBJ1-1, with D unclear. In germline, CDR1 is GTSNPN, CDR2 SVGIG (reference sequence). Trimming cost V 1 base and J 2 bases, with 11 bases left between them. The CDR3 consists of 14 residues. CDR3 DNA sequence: TGTGCCTGGAGTGCCACCCCCCGAAACACTGAAGCTTTCTTT. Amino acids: CAWSATPRNTEAFF.

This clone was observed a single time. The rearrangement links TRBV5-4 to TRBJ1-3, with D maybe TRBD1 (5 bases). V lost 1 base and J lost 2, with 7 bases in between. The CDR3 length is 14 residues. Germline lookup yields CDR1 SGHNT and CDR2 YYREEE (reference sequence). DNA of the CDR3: TGTGCCAGCAGCTTGCAAGGGGCTGGAAACACCATATATTTT. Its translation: CASSLQGAGNTIYF.

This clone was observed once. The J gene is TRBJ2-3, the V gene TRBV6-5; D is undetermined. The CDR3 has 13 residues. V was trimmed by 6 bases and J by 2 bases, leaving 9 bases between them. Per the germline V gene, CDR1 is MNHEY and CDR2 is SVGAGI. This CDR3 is CASSPMSTDTQYF. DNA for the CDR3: TGTGCCAGCAGCCCCATGTCCACAGATACGCAGTATTTT.

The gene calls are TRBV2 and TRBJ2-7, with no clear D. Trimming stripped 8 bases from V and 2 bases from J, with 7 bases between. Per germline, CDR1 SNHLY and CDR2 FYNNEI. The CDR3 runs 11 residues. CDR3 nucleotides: TGTGCCAGCGACACCACCTACGAGCAGTACTTC. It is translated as CASDTTYEQYF.

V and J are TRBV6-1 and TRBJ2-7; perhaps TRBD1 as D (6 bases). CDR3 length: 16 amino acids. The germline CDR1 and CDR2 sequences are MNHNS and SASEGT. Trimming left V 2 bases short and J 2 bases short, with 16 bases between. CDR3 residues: CASSEPRGRVTYEQYF. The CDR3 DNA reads TGTGCCAGCAGTGAACCCAGGGGCAGGGTAACCTACGAGCAGTACTTC.

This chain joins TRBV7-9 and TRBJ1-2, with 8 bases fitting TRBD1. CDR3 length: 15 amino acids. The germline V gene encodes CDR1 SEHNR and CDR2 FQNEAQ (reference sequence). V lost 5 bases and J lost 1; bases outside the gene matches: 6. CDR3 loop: CASSVSGGVNYGYTF. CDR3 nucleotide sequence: TGTGCCAGCAGCGTTTCAGGGGGCGTTAACTATGGCTACACCTTC.

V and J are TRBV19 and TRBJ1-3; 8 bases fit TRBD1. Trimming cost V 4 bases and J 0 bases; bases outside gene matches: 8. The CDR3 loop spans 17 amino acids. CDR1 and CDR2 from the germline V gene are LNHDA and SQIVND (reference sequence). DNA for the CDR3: TGTGCCAGTAGTAATCCGCCGGGACAGGACTCTGGAAACACCATATATTTT. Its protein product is CASSNPPGQDSGNTIYF.